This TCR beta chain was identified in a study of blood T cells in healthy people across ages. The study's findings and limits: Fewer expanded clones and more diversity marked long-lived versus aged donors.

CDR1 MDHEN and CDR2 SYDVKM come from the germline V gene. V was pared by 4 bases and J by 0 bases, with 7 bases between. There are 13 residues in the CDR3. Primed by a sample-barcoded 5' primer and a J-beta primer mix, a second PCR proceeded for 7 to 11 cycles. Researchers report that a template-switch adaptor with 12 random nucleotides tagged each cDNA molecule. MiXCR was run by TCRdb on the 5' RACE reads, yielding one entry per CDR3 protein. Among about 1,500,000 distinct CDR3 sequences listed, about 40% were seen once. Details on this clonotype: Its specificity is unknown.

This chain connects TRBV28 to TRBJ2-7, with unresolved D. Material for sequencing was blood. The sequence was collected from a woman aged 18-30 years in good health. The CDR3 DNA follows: TGTGCCAGCAGTTACGTCTACTCCTACGAGCAGTACTTC. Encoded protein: CASSYVYSYEQYF. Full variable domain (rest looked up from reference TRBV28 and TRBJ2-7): DVKVTQSSRYLVKRTGEKVFLECVQDMDHENMFWYRQDPGLGLRLIYFSYDVKMKEKGDIPEGYSVSREKKERFSLILESASTNQTSMYLCASSYVYSYEQYFGPGTRLTVT.